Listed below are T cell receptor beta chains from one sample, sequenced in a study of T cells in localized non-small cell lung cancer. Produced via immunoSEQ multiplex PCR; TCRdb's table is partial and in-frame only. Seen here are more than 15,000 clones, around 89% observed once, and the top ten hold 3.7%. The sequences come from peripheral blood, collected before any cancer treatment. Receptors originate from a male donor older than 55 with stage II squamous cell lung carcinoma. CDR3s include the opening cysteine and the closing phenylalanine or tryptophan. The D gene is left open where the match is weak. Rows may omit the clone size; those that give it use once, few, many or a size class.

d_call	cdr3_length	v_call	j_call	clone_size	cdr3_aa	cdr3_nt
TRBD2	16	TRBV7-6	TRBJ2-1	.	CASSLLAGMHYNEQFF	TGTGCCAGCAGCCTTTTAGCGGGGATGCACTACAATGAGCAGTTCTTC
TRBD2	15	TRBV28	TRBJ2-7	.	CASSRYGSGRGPGYF	TGTGCCAGCAGTAGGTATGGTAGCGGGAGGGGACCGGGGTACTTC
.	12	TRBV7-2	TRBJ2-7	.	CASSWDNYEQYF	TGTGCCAGCAGCTGGGACAACTACGAGCAGTACTTC
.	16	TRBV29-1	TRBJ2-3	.	CSVAGRAGRVTDTQYF	TGCAGCGTTGCTGGTAGGGCAGGGAGAGTCACAGATACGCAGTATTTT
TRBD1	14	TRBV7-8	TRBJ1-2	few	CASSPGQGVDGYTF	TGTGCCAGCAGCCCAGGACAGGGGGTTGATGGCTACACCTTC
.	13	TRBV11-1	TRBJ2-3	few	CASSSPPSYTQYF	TGTGCCAGCAGCTCCCCCCCTAGTTATACGCAGTATTTT
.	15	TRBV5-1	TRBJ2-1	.	CASSHNGVGGDEQFF	TGCGCCAGCAGCCATAACGGGGTTGGCGGGGATGAGCAGTTCTTC
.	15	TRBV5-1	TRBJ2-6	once	CASSTASSGANVLTF	TGCGCCAGCAGCACGGCAAGCTCTGGGGCCAACGTCCTGACTTTC
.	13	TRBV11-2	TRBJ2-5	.	CASSWGFQETQYF	TGTGCCAGCAGCTGGGGCTTCCAAGAGACCCAGTACTTC
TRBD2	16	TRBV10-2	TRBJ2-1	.	CASSESWREAQDEQFF	TGCGCCAGCAGTGAGTCCTGGCGGGAGGCCCAGGATGAGCAGTTCTTC
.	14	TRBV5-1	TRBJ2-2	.	CASSLGSEGGELFF	TGCGCCAGCAGCTTAGGAAGCGAAGGCGGGGAGCTGTTTTTT
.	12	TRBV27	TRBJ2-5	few	CASNSQAGTQYF	TGTGCCAGCAATTCCCAGGCAGGGACCCAGTACTTC
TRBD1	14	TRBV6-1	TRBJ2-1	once	CASTRDRAYNEQFF	TGTGCCAGCACCCGGGACAGAGCCTACAATGAGCAGTTCTTC
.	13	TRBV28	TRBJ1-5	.	CASSFGGNQPQHF	TGTGCCAGCAGTTTTGGGGGAAATCAGCCCCAGCATTTT
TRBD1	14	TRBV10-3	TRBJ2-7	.	CAIRPGTGVRVEYF	TGTGCCATCAGACCCGGGACAGGAGTACGAGTGGAGTACTTC
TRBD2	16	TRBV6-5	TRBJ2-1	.	CASSYSTSGRGTEQFF	TGTGCCAGCAGTTACTCAACTAGCGGGAGAGGAACGGAGCAGTTCTTC
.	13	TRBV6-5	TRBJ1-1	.	CASSSLLNTEAFF	TGTGCCAGCAGTTCCCTCCTGAACACTGAAGCTTTCTTT
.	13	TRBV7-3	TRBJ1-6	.	CASGAGYNSPLHF	TGTGCCAGCGGGGCAGGGTATAATTCACCCCTCCACTTT
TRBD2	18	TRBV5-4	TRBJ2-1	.	CASSLWKISGRAPDEQFF	TGTGCCAGCAGCTTGTGGAAGATAAGCGGGAGGGCCCCCGATGAGCAGTTCTTC
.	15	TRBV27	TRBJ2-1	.	CASRRDREVHNEQFF	TGTGCCAGCAGACGTGACAGGGAGGTTCACAATGAGCAGTTCTTC
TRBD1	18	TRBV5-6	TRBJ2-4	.	CASSLAGQGRVAKNIQYF	TGTGCCAGCAGCTTGGCGGGACAGGGGAGGGTAGCCAAAAACATTCAGTACTTC
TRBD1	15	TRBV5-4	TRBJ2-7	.	CASRGGFAGGNEQYF	TGTGCCAGCAGGGGAGGATTCGCAGGGGGCAACGAGCAGTACTTC
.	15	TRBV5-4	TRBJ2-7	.	CASSLAGPTTYEQYF	TGTGCCAGCAGCTTGGCTGGTCCGACCACCTACGAGCAGTACTTC
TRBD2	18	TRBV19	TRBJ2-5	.	CASTSGTSGRAGQETQYF	TGTGCCAGTACATCAGGGACTAGCGGGAGGGCAGGCCAAGAGACCCAGTACTTC
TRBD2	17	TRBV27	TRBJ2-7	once	CASSYTSGRAKSYEQYF	TGTGCCAGCAGCTACACTAGCGGGAGGGCCAAGAGTTACGAGCAGTACTTC
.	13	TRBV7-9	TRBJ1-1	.	CASSLDMNTEAFF	TGTGCCAGCAGCTTAGATATGAACACTGAAGCTTTCTTT
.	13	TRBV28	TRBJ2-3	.	CASSRGGTDTQYF	TGTGCCAGCAGTCGGGGCGGCACAGATACGCAGTATTTT
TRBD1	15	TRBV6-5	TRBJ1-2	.	CASSNRQGGNYGYTF	TGTGCCAGCAGTAACCGACAGGGGGGGAACTATGGCTACACCTTC
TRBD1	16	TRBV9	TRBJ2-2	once	CASSAKNRGLGGELFF	TGTGCCAGCAGCGCAAAAAACAGGGGGCTAGGCGGGGAGCTGTTTTTT
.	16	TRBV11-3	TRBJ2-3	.	CASSLLAGASTDTQYF	TGTGCCAGCAGCTTACTCGCGGGCGCTAGCACAGATACGCAGTATTTT
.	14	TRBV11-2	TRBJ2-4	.	CASSQMTGENIQYF	TGTGCCAGCAGCCAGATGACAGGAGAAAACATTCAGTACTTC
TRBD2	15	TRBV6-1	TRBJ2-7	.	CASNTGLAGAYEQYF	TGTGCCAGCAACACGGGACTAGCGGGGGCCTACGAGCAGTACTTC
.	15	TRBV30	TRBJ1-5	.	CAWSVFGVSNQPQHF	TGTGCCTGGAGTGTTTTCGGGGTAAGCAATCAGCCCCAGCATTTT
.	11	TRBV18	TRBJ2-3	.	CASSPGDTQYF	TGTGCCAGCTCACCAGGAGATACGCAGTATTTT
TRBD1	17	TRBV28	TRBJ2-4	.	CASSLSGQGLAKNIQYF	TGTGCCAGCAGTTTATCGGGACAGGGACTAGCCAAAAACATTCAGTACTTC
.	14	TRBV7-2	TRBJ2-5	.	CASSPSQARETQYF	TGTGCCAGCAGCCCCTCTCAAGCCCGCGAGACCCAGTACTTC
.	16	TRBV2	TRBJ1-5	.	CASSGEGGAGNQPQHF	TGTGCCAGCAGTGGCGAAGGGGGGGCTGGCAATCAGCCCCAGCATTTT
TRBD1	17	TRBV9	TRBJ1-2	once	CASSVGPSEGAIYGYTF	TGTGCCAGCAGCGTAGGCCCGAGTGAGGGGGCAATCTATGGCTACACCTTC
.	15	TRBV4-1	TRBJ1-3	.	CASSPTGSSGNTIYF	TGCGCCAGCAGCCCCACGGGGTCCTCTGGAAACACCATATATTTT
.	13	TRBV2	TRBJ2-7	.	CASARLSSYEQYF	TGTGCCAGCGCACGACTAAGCTCCTACGAGCAGTACTTC
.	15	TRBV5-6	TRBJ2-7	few	CASSLFGGSSYEQYF	TGTGCCAGCAGCTTGTTCGGGGGAAGCTCCTACGAGCAGTACTTC
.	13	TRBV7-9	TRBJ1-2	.	CASSRDSSYGYTF	TGTGCCAGCAGCCGCGACAGCTCCTATGGCTACACCTTC
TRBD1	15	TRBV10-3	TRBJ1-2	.	CAIRGDRATNYGYTF	TGTGCCATCAGAGGAGACAGGGCAACTAACTATGGCTACACCTTC
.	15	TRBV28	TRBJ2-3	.	CASSAAGLDTDTQYF	TGTGCCAGCAGCGCCGCGGGGCTGGACACAGATACGCAGTATTTT
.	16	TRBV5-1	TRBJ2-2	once	CASRPGLTSNTGELFF	TGCGCCAGCAGACCGGGACTCACTTCGAACACCGGGGAGCTGTTTTTT
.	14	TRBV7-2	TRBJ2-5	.	CASSRMRVQETQYF	TGTGCCAGCAGCCGGATGAGGGTCCAAGAGACCCAGTACTTC
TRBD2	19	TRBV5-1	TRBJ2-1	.	CASSSPLLAGEQSRNEQFF	TGCGCCAGCAGCTCCCCCCTACTAGCGGGAGAACAATCCCGCAATGAGCAGTTCTTC
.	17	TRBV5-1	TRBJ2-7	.	CASSLEGASASSYEQYF	TGCGCCAGCAGCTTGGAGGGAGCGAGCGCCTCCTCCTACGAGCAGTACTTC
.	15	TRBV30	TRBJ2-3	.	CAWSVSGHATDTQYF	TGTGCCTGGAGTGTGTCCGGCCACGCCACAGATACGCAGTATTTT
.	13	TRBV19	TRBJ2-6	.	CASSISGANVLTF	TGTGCCAGTAGTATATCTGGGGCCAACGTCCTGACTTTC
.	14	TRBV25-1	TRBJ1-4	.	CASSDRGAREKLFF	TGTGCCAGCAGTGATCGAGGGGCGAGGGAAAAACTGTTTTTT
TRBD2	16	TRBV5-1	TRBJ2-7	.	CASSFGLTSGTYEQYF	TGCGCCAGCAGCTTCGGACTTACTAGCGGGACGTACGAGCAGTACTTC
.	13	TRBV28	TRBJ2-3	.	CASSEGYTDTQYF	TGTGCCAGCTCGGAGGGGTACACAGATACGCAGTATTTT
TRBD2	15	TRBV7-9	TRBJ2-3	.	CASSLMAGAEDTQYF	TGTGCCAGCAGCCTTATGGCGGGAGCGGAAGATACGCAGTATTTT
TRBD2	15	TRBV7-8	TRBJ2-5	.	CASSHNSGTWETQYF	TGTGCCAGCAGCCACAATAGCGGGACTTGGGAGACCCAGTACTTC
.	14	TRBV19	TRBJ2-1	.	CASTGSPQRNEQFF	TGTGCCTCGACTGGATCCCCGCAGCGCAATGAGCAGTTCTTC
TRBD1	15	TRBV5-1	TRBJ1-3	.	CASSLDRGPGNTIYF	TGCGCCAGCAGCTTGGACAGGGGTCCCGGAAACACCATATATTTT
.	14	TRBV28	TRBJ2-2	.	CASSPGTNTGELFF	TGTGCCAGCAGCCCGGGTACGAACACCGGGGAGCTGTTTTTT
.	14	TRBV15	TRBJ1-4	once	CATIFSGLNEKLFF	TGTGCCACCATTTTTTCAGGACTTAATGAAAAACTGTTTTTT